What follows are 31 T cell receptor beta chains derived from one specimen sequenced in a study of tumor and adjacent non-tumor tissue in lung cancer. A modified ARM-PCR protocol with three rounds of nested PCR amplified TCRbeta. TCRdb re-analysed the multiplex PCR reads in MiXCR, keeping a single row per CDR3 protein. The sample holds roughly 120,000 distinct CDR3 sequences; about 80% are singletons and the top ten take around 21%. RNA was extracted from bulk tissue without any cell sorting. What was sequenced was lung tumor tissue. The receptors derive from a man between 65 and 80 years old with non-small cell lung cancer.

The V and J genes are TRBV6-2 or TRBV6-3 and TRBJ1-1; D may be TRBD1 (5 bases). CDR3 length: 15 residues. V shed 8 bases and J shed 12 bases, with 28 bases lying between them. CDR1 and CDR2 from the germline V gene are MNHEY and SVGEGT. The CDR3 DNA sequence: TGTGCCAGCCGACCTATTGTGGGACGAAGAAGAGAAACTTTCTTT. Amino acids: CASRPIVGRRRETFF.

About this clonotype itself: At one end the junction does not follow the germline gene, possibly because of a read error. The chain combines TRBV11-3 with TRBJ1-1, with D perhaps matching TRBD1 (6 bases). The CDR3 is made up of 15 amino acids. Germline loops: CDR1 SGHNT, CDR2 YENEEA. CDR3: CASSLEGQRNTEAFF. As DNA, the CDR3 is TGTGCCAGTAGCTTAGAAGGACAGAGGAACACAGAAGCTTTCTTT. Combining the CDR3 with reference TRBV11-3 and TRBJ1-1 gives the whole variable domain EAGVVQSPRYKIIEKKQPVAFWCNPISGHNTLYWYLQNLGQGPELLIRYENEEAVDDSQLPKDRFSAERLKGVDSTLKIQPAELGDSAVYLCASSLEGQRNTEAFFGQGTRLTVV.

V is TRBV4-1 and J is TRBJ2-7; D unclear. Germline V gene sequence: CDR1 MGHRA, CDR2 YSYEKL. Between the trimmed V and J ends, which lost 1 base and 7 bases, there was a span of 14 bases. CDR3 size: 14 residues. The CDR3 here is CASSQGWDSEEQYF. Here the CDR3 DNA reads TGCGCCAGCAGCCAAGGATGGGATTCTGAAGAGCAGTACTTC.

Comment on this clonotype: An end of the junction does not agree with germline; a read error may underlie this. The rearrangement links TRBV11-3 to TRBJ1-4, with D possibly being TRBD1 (6 bases). Germline V CDR1 and CDR2: SGHNT, YENEEA. The CDR3 length is 14 residues. CDR3 coding DNA: TGTGCCTGCAGTAGGACAGTCTCTGGTGAAAAACCGTGTTTT. Amino acids: CACSRTVSGEKPCF.

As to this clonotype: The junction shows a germline mismatch at one end, possibly a read error. V and J are TRBV6-1 and TRBJ1-4, with 9 nucleotides matching TRBD1. Germline assignment: CDR1 MNHNS and CDR2 SASEGT. The CDR3 runs 14 residues. The CDR3 reads CANSVGQGNERLFF. The CDR3 DNA is TGTGCCAACAGTGTAGGACAGGGGAATGAAAGACTGTTTTTT.

A note on this clonotype: The junction departs from germline at one end; a sequencing error may be responsible. J is TRBJ2-1 and V is TRBV14; the D gene is possibly TRBD1 (5 bases). The CDR3 consists of 14 residues. Germline-derived CDR1 and CDR2 are SGHDN and FVKESK. The CDR3 sequence is CASDIQGPYNEQFF. DNA for the CDR3: TGTGCCAGCGACATCCAGGGCCCTTACAATGAACAGTTCTTC.

Remarks on this clonotype: Since no conserved phenylalanine or tryptophan closes the CDR3, a read error is the likely cause. This chain joins TRBV12-3 or TRBV12-4 and TRBJ2-7; 13 bases fit TRBD2. This CDR3 is 16 amino acids long. The V gene end was trimmed by 6 bases and the J gene end by 3 bases; junction bases not matched to a gene: 8. The CDR3 coding sequence is TGTGCCAGCAGAAGGACTAGCGGGAGCCTAGTCTACGAGCAGTACTTA. Its protein product is CASRRTSGSLVYEQYL.

Concerning this clonotype: Germline is not matched at one junction end, which may reflect a read error. The rearrangement joins TRBV11-2 to TRBJ2-5, with 7 bases fitting TRBD2. This CDR3 has 13 amino acids. CDR1 and CDR2 (germline): SGHAT, FQNNGV. The CDR3 sequence is CASSLDTRLAPNF. The CDR3 DNA reads as TGTGCCAGCAGCTTAGATACCAGACTAGCTCCGAACTTC.

This clonotype was counted between two and nine times. This sequence joins TRBV20-1 and TRBJ2-2; D is possibly TRBD2 (5 bases). CDR1 DFQATT and CDR2 SNEGSKA come from the germline V gene (reference sequence). The germline V and J ends were trimmed by 5 bases and 5 bases, with 12 bases remaining between them. This CDR3 is 13 amino acids long. The CDR3 spells CSAPSRRTGELFF. The CDR3, as DNA: TGCAGTGCTCCTAGCAGGAGAACCGGGGAGCTGTTTTTT.

On this clonotype: Mismatch with germline at one junction end may stem from a read error. This sequence joins TRBV5-1 and TRBJ2-3; D call uncertain. CDR3 size: 16 residues. CDR1 and CDR2 (germline): SGHRS, YFSETQ. Here the CDR3 DNA reads TGCGCCATCAGCCCCTTTTATTTGGGTGGCTCAGGTACGCAGTATTTT. Translation gives CAISPFYLGGSGTQYF.

This chain joins TRBV7-9 and TRBJ1-1; TRBD1 agrees at 9 bases. CDR1 and CDR2 from the germline V gene are SEHNR and FQNEAQ (reference sequence). Trimming removed 5 bases from V and 0 bases from J; junction bases left unmatched: 7. This CDR3 has 16 residues. In nucleotides, the CDR3 is TGTGCCAGCAGCGTCGGGACAGGGCCAATGAACACTGAAGCTTTCTTT. It translates to CASSVGTGPMNTEAFF. The full variable domain, in which reference TRBV7-9 and TRBJ1-1 provide the parts outside the CDR3, is DTGVSQNPRHKITKRGQNVTFRCDPISEHNRLYWYRQTLGQGPEFLTYFQNEAQLEKSRLLSDRFSAERPKGSFSTLEIQRTEQGDSAMYLCASSVGTGPMNTEAFFGQGTRLTVV.

The rearrangement uses TRBV29-1 and TRBJ1-2; D unresolved. The CDR3 runs 14 residues. CDR1 and CDR2 from the germline V gene are SQVTM and ANQGSEA. The CDR3 here is CIAERGRANYGYTF. CDR3 coding DNA: TGCATCGCCGAAAGAGGGAGGGCTAACTATGGCTACACCTTC.

This chain links TRBV11-3 with TRBJ2-5; possibly TRBD1 for D (6 bases). The CDR3 loop spans 14 amino acids. From germline, CDR1 is SGHNT and CDR2 YENEEA. V shed 9 bases and J shed 7 bases, with 21 bases lying between them. The CDR3 protein is CARASGWGRVTQYF. Here the CDR3 DNA reads TGTGCCAGAGCTTCGGGCTGGGGGCGGGTGACCCAGTACTTC. Using reference TRBV11-3 and TRBJ2-5 for the parts outside the CDR3, the full variable domain is EAGVVQSPRYKIIEKKQPVAFWCNPISGHNTLYWYLQNLGQGPELLIRYENEEAVDDSQLPKDRFSAERLKGVDSTLKIQPAELGDSAVYLCARASGWGRVTQYFGPGTRLLVL.

The V call is TRBV11-2, the J call TRBJ2-7, with TRBD1 identical over 8 bases. CDR3 size: 15 residues. The germline CDR1 and CDR2 sequences are SGHAT and FQNNGV. Trimming took 5 bases from V and 6 from J; bases not matched to a gene: 12. This CDR3 is CASSPRTGPSCEQYF. In DNA, the CDR3 is TGTGCCAGCAGCCCCAGGACAGGGCCCTCATGCGAGCAGTACTTC.

On this clonotype: One junction end does not reproduce the germline sequence, and a read error may be involved. The chain has TRBV6-1 and TRBJ1-5; D not certain. CDR1 MNHNS and CDR2 SASEGT come from the germline V gene. The CDR3 spans 11 residues. In DNA, the CDR3 is TGTACCAGTATCGGGAACGGGCCCCAGCATTTT. As protein: CTSIGNGPQHF.

Comment on this clonotype: At one boundary the junction diverges from the germline segment, which might be a read error. The genes are TRBV20-1 and TRBJ2-2; possibly TRBD2 for D (5 bases). Germline V CDR1 and CDR2: DFQATT, SNEGSKA (reference sequence). The CDR3 has 17 residues. The CDR3 sequence: CNARGGSAGVDTGELFF. The CDR3 nucleotides are TGCAATGCTAGAGGTGGGAGTGCAGGAGTGGACACCGGGGAGCTGTTTTTT.

This chain links TRBV20-1 with TRBJ2-3; 8 bases map to TRBD2. Germline CDR1 reads DFQATT; CDR2 reads SNEGSKA (reference sequence). The J segment lost 1 base and the V segment lost 8 bases, leaving 14 bases of the junction unmatched. The CDR3 is 16 amino acids. The CDR3 DNA is TGCAGTATTCCACCCCCAGGGCGGGGGGGCACAGATACGCAGTATTTT. Translated, it gives CSIPPPGRGGTDTQYF.

This chain joins TRBV10-1 and TRBJ2-7; D is undetermined. Germline V lookup: CDR1 WNHNN, CDR2 SYGVQD (reference sequence). CDR3 length: 15 residues. The V and J ends lost 7 bases and 6 bases respectively, with 22 bases between them. Here the CDR3 reads CASNSTGSRLGEQYV. The CDR3 nucleotides read TGCGCCAGCAATTCAACCGGGTCGAGGCTCGGCGAGCAGTACGTC.

A note on this clonotype: A much bigger clone sits one base away, suggesting this may be a read error. The CDR3 carries no conserved terminal phenylalanine or tryptophan, so it likely arises from a read error. The chain uses TRBV20-1 and TRBJ2-1; D not resolved. Germline V gene data show CDR1 as DFQATT and CDR2 as SNEGSKA (reference sequence). V gave up 6 bases and J gave up 4 bases, with 7 bases separating them. This CDR3 contains 11 residues. The CDR3 coding sequence is TGCAGTGCCTCTAATTACAATGAGCAGTTCGTC. It codes for CSASNYNEQFV.

V gene TRBV5-4 combines with J gene TRBJ2-7; either TRBD1 or TRBD2 may supply D (7 bases each). The V gene lost 3 bases and the J gene lost 2 bases, with 21 bases spanning the gap. The CDR3 is made up of 17 amino acids. Germline CDR1 and CDR2: SGHNT and YYREEE (reference sequence). The CDR3 spells CASSSGPAGQLAYEQYF. The CDR3 DNA follows: TGTGCCAGCAGCTCCGGACCAGCGGGACAGCTTGCCTACGAGCAGTACTTC.

In its sample, this clonotype was seen once. A junction boundary mismatches the germline segment, possibly from a read error. The V call is TRBV12-3 or TRBV12-4, the J call TRBJ1-2, with 9 bases that match TRBD1. The CDR3 is 16 amino acids. In DNA form, the CDR3 reads TGTGTTAGCAGTTTCCGGGACAGGGAGACTAACAATGGCTACACCTTC. This encodes CVSSFRDRETNNGYTF.

About this clonotype: Sequence at one end of the junction differs from germline and may be a read error. The chain couples TRBV6-2 or TRBV6-3 to TRBJ2-3; TRBD1 might be the D (5 bases). Germline loops: CDR1 MNHEY, CDR2 SVGEGT. The CDR3 loop spans 17 amino acids. In DNA form, the CDR3 reads TGTGCCGGCAGTTACTCGATGACAGTAGGCCACCAGTATACGCAGTATTTT. Translation gives CAGSYSMTVGHQYTQYF.

V gene TRBV24-1 combines with J gene TRBJ1-5, with 7 nucleotides matching TRBD1. From germline, CDR1 is KGHDR and CDR2 SFDVKD. This CDR3 comprises 18 residues. Trimming removed 4 bases from V and 7 bases from J; junction bases left unmatched: 18. CDR3 region: CATSDGQVEPHQGQPQHF. CDR3 sequence (DNA): TGTGCCACCAGTGACGGACAGGTGGAGCCCCACCAAGGGCAGCCCCAGCATTTT.

J is TRBJ2-2 and V is TRBV29-1, with 8 bases fitting TRBD2. Losses at the gene ends were 3 bases for V and 8 bases for J; bases not matched to a gene: 8. The CDR3 has 14 residues. In germline, CDR1 is SQVTM, CDR2 ANQGSEA. The CDR3 DNA reads TGCAGCGTTGACGTAGCGGGGAGCACAGGGGAGCTGTTTTTT. This sequence encodes CSVDVAGSTGELFF.

A word on this clonotype: The final CDR3 position lacks the conserved phenylalanine or tryptophan, pointing to a likely read error. For the CDR3, the DNA is TGTGCCAGCAGTGATAGGACTAGCGGGACTAAGGATGAGCAGTTCTCC. Protein product: CASSDRTSGTKDEQFS. The chain couples TRBV6-2 or TRBV6-3 to TRBJ2-1; 12 bases agree with TRBD2. The V segment lost 5 bases and the J segment 8 bases; nucleotides outside the gene matches: 10. The CDR3 is 16 residues long. CDR1 and CDR2 from the germline V gene are MNHEY and SVGEGT.

As concerns this clonotype: The junction and the germline gene differ at one end; a read error may be behind it. V is TRBV4-2 and J is TRBJ1-6, with D hard to call. Looked up from germline, CDR1 is LGHNA and CDR2 is YNFKEQ. The CDR3 consists of 15 residues. CDR3 nucleotide sequence: TGTGTTAGCAGCCAATCACCCGGAAAGGGTTCACCCCTCCAGTTT. As protein: CVSSQSPGKGSPLQF.

Comment on this clonotype: One end of the junction is discordant with germline, which a read error may explain. The chain carries TRBV4-1 and TRBJ1-1; no clear D gene. The CDR3 extends over 15 amino acids. In germline, CDR1 is MGHRA, CDR2 YSYEKL. The CDR3: CASNQDLIVNTEVFF. CDR3 DNA sequence: TGCGCCAGCAACCAGGATCTTATTGTGAACACTGAAGTTTTCTTT.

The chain links TRBV7-2 to TRBJ1-2, with D perhaps matching TRBD1 (6 bases). Germline V lookup: CDR1 SGHTA, CDR2 FQGNSA. CDR3 length equals 16 residues. The germline V and J ends were trimmed by 1 base and 5 bases, with 17 bases remaining between them. The CDR3 nucleotides are TGTGCCAGCAGCTTAGAAGGGGGGATCTATTCTTATGGCTACACCTTC. Amino acid sequence: CASSLEGGIYSYGYTF.

The chain uses TRBV11-3 and TRBJ2-1, with 14 nucleotides matching TRBD2. The CDR3 spans 17 residues. CDR1 and CDR2 (germline): SGHNT, YENEEA. The CDR3 bases are TGTACCAACAGCCTCCTAGGGACTAGCGGGGGCTATAATGAGCAGTTCTTC. This sequence encodes CTNSLLGTSGGYNEQFF.

About this clonotype itself: Germline and junction disagree at one end, which may indicate a read error. The chain employs TRBV6-5 and TRBJ1-2; 8 bases are shared with TRBD1. Germline V CDR1 and CDR2: MNHEY, SVGAGI. This CDR3 has 16 residues. The CDR3 nucleotides read TGTGCCAGCAGCAAAACCGGACAGGGAGTTAACTATGGTTACACCTTC. It is translated as CASSKTGQGVNYGYTF.

The CDR3 coding sequence is TGTGCCAGCAGAACAGTCGATAGACTTAATTCACCCCTCCACTTT. Amino acid sequence: CASRTVDRLNSPLHF. This chain connects TRBV6-5 to TRBJ1-6; D remains unclear. Between the trimmed V and J ends, which lost 6 bases and 6 bases, there was a span of 15 bases. The CDR3 runs to 15 residues. Germline V lookup: CDR1 MNHEY, CDR2 SVGAGI.